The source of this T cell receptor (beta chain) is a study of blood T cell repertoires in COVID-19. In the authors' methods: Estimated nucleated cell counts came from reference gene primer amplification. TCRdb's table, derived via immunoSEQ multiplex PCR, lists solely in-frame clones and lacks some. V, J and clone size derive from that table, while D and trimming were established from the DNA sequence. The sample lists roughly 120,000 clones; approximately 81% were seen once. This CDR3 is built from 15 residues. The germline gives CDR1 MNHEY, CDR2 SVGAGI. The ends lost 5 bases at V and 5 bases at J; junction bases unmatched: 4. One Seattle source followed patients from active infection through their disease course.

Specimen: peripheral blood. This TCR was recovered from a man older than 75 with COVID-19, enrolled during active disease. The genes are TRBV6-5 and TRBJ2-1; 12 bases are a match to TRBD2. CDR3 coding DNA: TGTGCCAGCAGTAAGGGACTAGCGGGTAACAATGAGCAGTTCTTC. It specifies CASSKGLAGNNEQFF.